The clone carrying this T cell receptor (beta chain) has only a few counts. Its antigen is not identified. Researchers used 5'RACE with constant-segment primers to make TCR alpha and TCR beta cDNA libraries that carry sample barcodes and UMIs. TCRdb analysed the 5' RACE reads with MiXCR anew, one entry per CDR3 protein. The sample holds 300,000 to 400,000 distinct CDR3 sequences; approximately 21% are singletons and the top ten take approximately 12%. The data originate from a study of T-cell memory formation after mild COVID-19. Background on the study: Clusters were largely donor specific.

V was cut by 5 bases and J by 4 bases, with 17 bases left in between. The CDR3 sequence is 14 residues long. CDR1 is GTSNPN and CDR2 is SVGIG in the germline V gene (reference sequence). Study-wide results and caveats: There was no confirmation that second-wave clones peaking on day 37 were SARS-CoV-2 specific. Contracting clones from day 15 to 85 had balanced CD4/CD8; later expanders favoured CD4+.

V gene TRBV30 combines with J gene TRBJ1-1; D may be TRBD1 (5 bases). The receptor was isolated from an adult woman who had mild COVID-19 (a few samples of this study predate the infection). Cell type and time point are not known. The source material was PBMCs or a T cell subset sorted from them (not recorded which). CDR3 sequence (DNA): TGTGCCTGGTCCTGGGGCAGTGAGACCACTGAAGCTTTCTTT. Its translation is CAWSWGSETTEAFF.